This TCR beta chain came from a study of T-cell memory formation after mild COVID-19. The V and J ends lost 7 bases and 6 bases respectively, with 16 bases between them. Per the germline V gene, CDR1 is MRHNA and CDR2 is SNTAGT. This CDR3 is 13 amino acids long. This clonotype was seen more than once but under ten times. Its antigen is as yet unknown. The study's findings and limits: While clones contracting from day 15 to 85 were balanced between CD4 and CD8, later expanders leaned CD4+.

TCRdb re-analysed the 5' RACE reads in MiXCR, keeping a single row per CDR3 protein. Of around 390,000 distinct CDR3 sequences in the sample, 16% were seen once. Sequencing used PBMCs or a T cell subset sorted from them (not recorded which). V is TRBV6-4 and J is TRBJ2-7; a weak D match, TRBD2 (5 bases). This sequence originates from a man aged 18 to 29 who had mild COVID-19 (a few samples of this study predate the infection). Cell type and time point are not known. In DNA, the CDR3 is TGTGCCAGCACCTTAGGGCGGGCGCGCGAGCAGTACTTC. Translated, it gives CASTLGRAREQYF.